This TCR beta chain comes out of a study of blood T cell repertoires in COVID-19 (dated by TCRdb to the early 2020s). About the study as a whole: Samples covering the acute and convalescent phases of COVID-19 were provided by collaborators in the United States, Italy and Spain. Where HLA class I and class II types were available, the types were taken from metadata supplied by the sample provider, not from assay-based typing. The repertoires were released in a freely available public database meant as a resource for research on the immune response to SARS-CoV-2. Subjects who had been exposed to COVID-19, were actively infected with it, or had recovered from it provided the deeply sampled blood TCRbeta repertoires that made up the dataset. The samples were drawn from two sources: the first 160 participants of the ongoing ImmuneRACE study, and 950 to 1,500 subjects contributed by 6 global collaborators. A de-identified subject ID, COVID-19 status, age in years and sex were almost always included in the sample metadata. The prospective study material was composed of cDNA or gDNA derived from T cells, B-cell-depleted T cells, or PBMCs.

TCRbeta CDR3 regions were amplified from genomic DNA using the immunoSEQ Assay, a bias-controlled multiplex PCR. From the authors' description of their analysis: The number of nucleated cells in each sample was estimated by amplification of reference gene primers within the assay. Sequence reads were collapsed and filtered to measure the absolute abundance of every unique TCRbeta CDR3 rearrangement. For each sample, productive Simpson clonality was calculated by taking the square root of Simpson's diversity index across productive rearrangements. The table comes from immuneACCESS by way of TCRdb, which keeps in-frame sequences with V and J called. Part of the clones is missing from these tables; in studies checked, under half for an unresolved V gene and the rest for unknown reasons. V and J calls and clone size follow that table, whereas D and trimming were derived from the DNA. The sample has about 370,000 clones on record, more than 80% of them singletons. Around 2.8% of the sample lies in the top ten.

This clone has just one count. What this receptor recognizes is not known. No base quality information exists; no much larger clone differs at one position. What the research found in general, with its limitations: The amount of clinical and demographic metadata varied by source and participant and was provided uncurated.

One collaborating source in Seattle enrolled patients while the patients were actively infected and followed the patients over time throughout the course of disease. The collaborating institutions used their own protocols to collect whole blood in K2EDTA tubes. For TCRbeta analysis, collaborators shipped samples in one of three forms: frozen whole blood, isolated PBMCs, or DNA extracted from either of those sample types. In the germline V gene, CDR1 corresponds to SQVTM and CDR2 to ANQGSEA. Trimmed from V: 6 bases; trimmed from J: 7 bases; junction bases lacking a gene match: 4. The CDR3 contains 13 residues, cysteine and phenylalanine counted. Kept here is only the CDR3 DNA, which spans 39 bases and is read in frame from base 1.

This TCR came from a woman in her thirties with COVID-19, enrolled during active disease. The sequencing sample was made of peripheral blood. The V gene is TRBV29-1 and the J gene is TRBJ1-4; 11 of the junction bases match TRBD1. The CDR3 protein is CSVAGTGGEKLFF. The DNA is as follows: TGCAGCGTGGCCGGGACAGGGGGTGAAAAACTGTTTTTT.